The clone carrying this TCR beta chain counts as large. The sample belongs to a study of tumor-infiltrating lymphocytes in primary liver carcinoma. Germline CDR1 is MDHEN and CDR2 is SYDVKM. V was cut by 2 bases and J by 5 bases, with 13 bases left in between. The CDR3 covers 15 residues. Joint extraction of RNA and DNA used about 17-31 mg of bulk tissue that was unsorted. Making TCR beta cDNA involved approximately 510 ng total RNA and a constant-region primer. ARM-PCR, slightly modified, supplied the TCR beta libraries through three nested multiplex PCR rounds. Both of the initial two PCR rounds ran for nine to ten cycles and employed TRBV1-TRBV30 forward primers alongside a C-beta reverse primer. Each CDR3 protein is one row after TCRdb ran MiXCR on the multiplex PCR reads. The top ten clones hold over 35% of a sample with 20,000 to 25,000 distinct CDR3 sequences, about 79% of them seen once.

This receptor was identified in a woman aged 25-40 years with primary liver carcinoma and hepatitis B virus infection. The rearrangement uses TRBV28 and TRBJ1-5; D gene uncertain. Source material: liver tumor tissue from sampling region 1. As for subset: tumor region T1, superior pole. CDR3 region: CASSLQVWSDQPQHF. DNA of the CDR3: TGTGCCAGCAGTTTACAGGTTTGGAGTGATCAGCCCCAGCATTTT. Full variable domain (missing parts from reference TRBV28 and TRBJ1-5): DVKVTQSSRYLVKRTGEKVFLECVQDMDHENMFWYRQDPGLGLRLIYFSYDVKMKEKGDIPEGYSVSREKKERFSLILESASTNQTSMYLCASSLQVWSDQPQHFGDGTRLSIL.